One and the same sample provided the 24 T cell receptor beta chains below, sequenced in a study of blood T cell repertoires in COVID-19. The method was immunoSEQ multiplex PCR; TCRdb's version includes in-frame clones alone and lacks a portion of them. The sample has some 350,000 clones; around 89% are singletons. The sequenced sample was peripheral blood. The receptors were sampled from a woman between 25 and 40 years old with COVID-19, enrolled during active disease.

The rearrangement joins TRBV20-1 to TRBJ1-1; maybe TRBD1 (5 bases). Germline V gene data show CDR1 as DFQATT and CDR2 as SNEGSKA (reference sequence). The V gene lost 3 bases and the J gene lost 1 base, with 12 bases spanning the gap. This CDR3 contains 14 residues. The CDR3 DNA reads as TGCAGTGCTAGTTGGGCCAGGGAGAACACTGAAGCTTTCTTT. Its translation: CSASWARENTEAFF.

The V and J genes are TRBV27 and TRBJ2-5; TRBD2 agrees at 9 bases. V gave up 0 bases and J gave up 4 bases; unmatched junction bases: 12. This CDR3 is 18 amino acids long. Looked up from germline, CDR1 is MNHEY and CDR2 is SMNVEV (reference sequence). The DNA for the CDR3 is TGTGCCAGCAGTTTATCCGCGGGGGGGCCAGGGTCGAGAGAGACCCAGTACTTC. It codes for CASSLSAGGPGSRETQYF.

This clone was seen a handful of times. The V call is TRBV5-1, the J call TRBJ1-6; D unclear. V gave up 0 bases and J gave up 14 bases, with 12 bases separating them. The CDR3 spans 13 residues. Per the germline V gene, CDR1 is SGHRS and CDR2 is YFSETQ. CDR3 nucleotide sequence: TGCGCCAGCAGCTTGGGCCCAGTTGAGGCCCTCCACTTT. As protein: CASSLGPVEALHF.

This chain connects TRBV9 to TRBJ2-5, with TRBD1 matching 7 bases. J lost 1 base, V lost 3 bases, and 6 bases had no gene match. The CDR3 loop spans 15 amino acids. Per the germline V gene, CDR1 is SGDLS and CDR2 is YYNGEE. The CDR3 coding sequence is TGTGCCAGCAGCGCCCCCTGGGACAGCCAAGAGACCCAGTACTTC. Amino acids: CASSAPWDSQETQYF.

The rearrangement joins TRBV29-1 to TRBJ2-1; 7 bases align to TRBD1. Germline lookup yields CDR1 SQVTM and CDR2 ANQGSEA. CDR3 length: 12 amino acids. J lost 10 bases, V lost 6 bases, and 9 bases had no gene match. CDR3 sequence (DNA): TGCAGCGTCGCTGGGACAGCGGTCGAGCAGTTCTTC. This sequence encodes CSVAGTAVEQFF.

The V call is TRBV29-1, the J call TRBJ1-1, with 9 positions matching TRBD1. Trimming removed 5 bases from V and 4 bases from J; junction bases left unmatched: 2. Per the germline V gene, CDR1 is SQVTM and CDR2 is ANQGSEA. This CDR3 contains 12 residues. The chain's CDR3 is CSVRDRATEAFF. In DNA form, the CDR3 reads TGCAGCGTTCGGGACAGGGCCACTGAAGCTTTCTTT.

The chain employs TRBV19 and TRBJ2-1; 9 nucleotides agree with TRBD2. V was clipped by 6 bases and J by 0 bases; unmatched bases: 6. Germline CDR1 reads LNHDA; CDR2 reads SQIVND (reference sequence). This CDR3 is built from 16 residues. CDR3 DNA sequence: TGTGCCAGTAGGGGTCATAGCGGGAGCTCCTACAATGAGCAGTTCTTC. Its translation: CASRGHSGSSYNEQFF. Combining the CDR3 with reference TRBV19 and TRBJ2-1 gives the whole variable domain DGGITQSPKYLFRKEGQNVTLSCEQNLNHDAMYWYRQDPGQGLRLIYYSQIVNDFQKGDIAEGYSVSREKKESFPLTVTSAQKNPTAFYLCASRGHSGSSYNEQFFGPGTRLTVL.

V and J are TRBV18 and TRBJ2-1; possible D gene TRBD2, 6 bases. This CDR3 spans 13 amino acids. Trimming left V 3 bases short and J 6 bases short, with 9 bases between. The V gene's germline CDR1 is KGHSH and CDR2 LQKENI. The chain's CDR3 is CASSPGSSNEQFF. Written as DNA, the CDR3 is TGTGCCAGCTCACCCGGGAGTTCCAATGAGCAGTTCTTC. The full variable domain, rest sourced from reference TRBV18 and TRBJ2-1, is NAGVMQNPRHLVRRRGQEARLRCSPMKGHSHVYWYRQLPEEGLKFMVYLQKENIIDESGMPKERFSAEFPKEGPSILRIQQVVRGDSAAYFCASSPGSSNEQFFGPGTRLTVL.

This chain connects TRBV7-9 to TRBJ1-2, with a tentative D call TRBD1 (5 bases). The CDR3 runs to 15 residues. Between the trimmed V and J ends, which lost 1 base and 0 bases, there was a span of 9 bases. Germline V gives CDR1 SEHNR, CDR2 FQNEAQ (reference sequence). The CDR3 here is CASSLGGSSNYGYTF. The DNA of the CDR3 is TGTGCCAGCAGCTTAGGGGGCAGTTCTAACTATGGCTACACCTTC. Full variable domain (outside the CDR3, taken from reference TRBV7-9 and TRBJ1-2): DTGVSQNPRHKITKRGQNVTFRCDPISEHNRLYWYRQTLGQGPEFLTYFQNEAQLEKSRLLSDRFSAERPKGSFSTLEIQRTEQGDSAMYLCASSLGGSSNYGYTFGSGTRLTVV.

This chain links TRBV29-1 with TRBJ1-5, with TRBD1 matching 8 bases. This CDR3 has 17 amino acids. Losses at the gene ends were 6 bases for V and 0 bases for J; bases not matched to a gene: 13. Germline CDR1 reads SQVTM; CDR2 reads ANQGSEA. Here the CDR3 reads CSVMDRAGADSNQPQHF. CDR3 sequence (DNA): TGCAGCGTGATGGACAGGGCGGGAGCTGATAGCAATCAGCCCCAGCATTTT. Supplemented by reference TRBV29-1 and TRBJ1-5, the full variable domain reads SAVISQKPSRDICQRGTSLTIQCQVDSQVTMMFWYRQQPGQSLTLIATANQGSEATYESGFVIDKFPISRPNLTFSTLTVSNMSPEDSSIYLCSVMDRAGADSNQPQHFGDGTRLSIL.

This clone was seen once. J is TRBJ2-1 and V is TRBV6-4, with TRBD1 matching 10 bases. This CDR3 region has 15 residues. Germline V CDR1 and CDR2: MRHNA, SNTAGT. The J segment lost 7 bases and the V segment lost 3 bases, leaving 6 bases of the junction unmatched. The CDR3 is CASSEGTGAYNEQFF. The CDR3 DNA is TGTGCCAGCAGTGAGGGGACAGGGGCGTATAATGAGCAGTTCTTC.

This chain connects TRBV28 to TRBJ2-2; D possibly corresponds to TRBD2 (5 bases). Deletions cut 6 bases from V and 4 bases from J, with 15 bases between. Germline V lookup: CDR1 MDHEN, CDR2 SYDVKM. This CDR3 spans 15 amino acids. For the CDR3, the DNA is TGTGCCAGCAGCCCGACTACCCCCTTCACCGGGGAGCTGTTTTTT. It yields the protein CASSPTTPFTGELFF.

The V call is TRBV7-2, the J call TRBJ1-2; TRBD1 matches at 9 bases. The V gene end was trimmed by 4 bases and the J gene end by 8 bases; junction bases not matched to a gene: 8. The CDR3 is 14 residues long. Germline V gives CDR1 SGHTA, CDR2 FQGNSA. In DNA, the CDR3 is TGTGCCAGCAGCTCGGGACAGGGTTGGGACGGCTACACCTTC. This encodes CASSSGQGWDGYTF.

The chain recombines TRBV14 with TRBJ1-2; D is possibly TRBD1 (5 bases). CDR1 and CDR2 (germline): SGHDN, FVKESK. Trimming took off 4 bases at V and 3 bases at J, with 9 bases between the two ends. This CDR3 region has 13 residues. CDR3 DNA sequence: TGTGCCAGCAGCCCGGGACTTGACTATGGCTACACCTTC. Amino acids: CASSPGLDYGYTF.

The V call is TRBV29-1, the J call TRBJ2-7; possibly TRBD2 for D (5 bases). In germline, CDR1 is SQVTM, CDR2 ANQGSEA. The CDR3 spans 14 residues. Deletions cut 1 base from V and 2 bases from J, with 12 bases between. The CDR3 loop reads CSVEAGDVAYEQYF. The CDR3 DNA sequence: TGCAGCGTTGAAGCCGGGGATGTGGCCTACGAGCAGTACTTC.

This chain joins TRBV21-1 and TRBJ1-4; the D call of TRBD1 is as the table states it, not checked on the DNA. TRBV21-1 is recorded as a pseudogene. The CDR3 has 15 amino acids. CDR3 nucleotides: TGTGCCAGCAGCCAGGGGGCCTCAACTAATGAAAAACTGTTTTTT. As protein: CASSQGASTNEKLFF.

The chain couples TRBV29-1 to TRBJ2-1; 10 bases fit TRBD1. The CDR3 is 14 residues long. V gave up 6 bases and J gave up 2 bases; unmatched junction bases: 4. Germline CDR1 SQVTM, CDR2 ANQGSEA. CDR3 residues: CSVRQGAPYNEQFF. CDR3 nucleotide sequence: TGCAGCGTGAGACAGGGGGCGCCCTACAATGAGCAGTTCTTC.

The gene calls are TRBV6-2 or TRBV6-3 and TRBJ2-7; TRBD2 aligns across 10 bases. The V segment lost 2 bases and the J segment 3 bases; nucleotides outside the gene matches: 4. Looked up from germline, CDR1 is MNHEY and CDR2 is SVGEGT. CDR3 size: 15 residues. CDR3: CASSYQLAGNYEQYV. CDR3 coding DNA: TGTGCCAGCAGTTACCAACTAGCGGGGAACTACGAGCAGTACGTC.

This clone was found a few times. The gene calls are TRBV30 and TRBJ1-2, with unresolved D. The V end lost 3 bases, the J end lost 5 bases, and 13 bases lay between the germline ends. CDR1 and CDR2 (germline): GTSNPN, SVGIG (reference sequence). There are 13 residues in the CDR3. The CDR3 nucleotides read TGTGCCTGGAGGAAACGGTTGTGGTATGGCTACACCTTC. Translating it yields CAWRKRLWYGYTF.

J is TRBJ1-2 and V is TRBV5-1; TRBD1 matches at 7 bases. This CDR3 has 13 residues. Germline V gene data show CDR1 as SGHRS and CDR2 as YFSETQ. J was trimmed by 8 bases and V by 5 bases; bases with no gene match: 9. The CDR3 sequence: CASSQDRDGGYTF. The CDR3 DNA reads TGCGCCAGCAGTCAAGACAGGGACGGAGGCTACACCTTC.

The chain has TRBV5-1 and TRBJ1-6; D is unclear. Germline assignment: CDR1 SGHRS and CDR2 YFSETQ. V was pared by 4 bases and J by 7 bases, with 6 bases between. This CDR3 comprises 12 residues. This CDR3 reads CASSRSNSPLHF. CDR3 DNA: TGCGCCAGCAGCAGGAGCAATTCACCCCTCCACTTT.

This chain connects TRBV6-4 to TRBJ2-2; maybe TRBD2 (5 bases). Deletions cut 7 bases from V and 5 bases from J, with 14 bases between. CDR1 and CDR2 from the germline V gene are MRHNA and SNTAGT. The CDR3 loop spans 14 amino acids. The CDR3 DNA is TGTGCCAGCAAGGAGGCAGGAACTACCGGGGAGCTGTTTTTT. Its translation: CASKEAGTTGELFF.

The rearrangement uses TRBV11-3 and TRBJ2-5; 8 bases match TRBD1. The CDR3 runs to 17 residues. V dropped 1 base and J dropped 4; count of bases not matched to a gene: 11. Germline CDR1 SGHNT, CDR2 YENEEA. CDR3 DNA sequence: TGTGCCAGCAGCTTAGGTACAGGGGGGAATTCCGGAGAGACCCAGTACTTC. Protein sequence: CASSLGTGGNSGETQYF. The full variable domain, completed using reference TRBV11-3 and TRBJ2-5, is EAGVVQSPRYKIIEKKQPVAFWCNPISGHNTLYWYLQNLGQGPELLIRYENEEAVDDSQLPKDRFSAERLKGVDSTLKIQPAELGDSAVYLCASSLGTGGNSGETQYFGPGTRLLVL.

The chain employs TRBV5-6 and TRBJ2-7, with unresolved D. Trimming stripped 1 base from V and 6 bases from J, with 20 bases between. CDR1 and CDR2 (germline): SGHDT, YYEEEE. The CDR3 has 16 amino acids. The DNA of the CDR3 is TGTGCCAGCAGCTTGCTTGCGCGGAACTCAGTGGGCGAGCAGTACTTC. It specifies CASSLLARNSVGEQYF.